This T cell receptor (beta chain) is drawn from a study of shared clonotypes between healthy human individuals. Study as a whole: The cohort comprised a couple of women and a few men. Their ages spanned 18 to 49 years.

Genomic DNA of every subset was divided equally among multiple immunoSEQ plates. Using immunoSEQ multiplex PCR, the repertoire was profiled, and TCRdb retains in-frame clones only, with some absent. The table has over 2 million clones, over 85% seen once. As to this clone: Mismatch with germline at one junction end may stem from a read error.

Sequences were obtained from naive CD4+ T cells sorted from blood. Documented subset: CD45RA+ positively selected. The receptor's source is a young man in good health.

This CDR3 reads CASSLADRSASPLHF. CDR3 nucleotide sequence: TGTGCCAGCAGCCTAGCGGACAGGTCCGCTTCACCCCTCCACTTT. The chain is built from TRBV7-8 and TRBJ1-6, with 7 nucleotides matching TRBD1. CDR3 length equals 15 residues. The germline gives CDR1 SGHVS, CDR2 FQNEAQ.